A selection of T cell receptor beta chains follows, all from one sample in a study of cytomegalovirus exposure and HLA in healthy donors. Assay: immunoSEQ multiplex PCR; the TCRdb copy retains only in-frame clones and omits some. The data show a few hundred thousand clones, with 80% to 90% seen just once and about 1% held by the top ten. The source material was PBMCs. The receptors stem from a woman between 18 and 30 years old in good health and CMV-seronegative. Both conserved end residues are part of each CDR3. The D gene is left open where the match is weak. A clone size is listed for some rows: how often the clone was seen (once, few, many), or a class if it is expanded.

clone_size d_call j_call v_call cdr3_aa cdr3_nt
. TRBD1 TRBJ2-5 TRBV25-1 CASSEMTGGLQETQYF TGTGCCAGCAGTGAAATGACAGGGGGGTTACAAGAGACCCAGTACTTC
. TRBD1 TRBJ1-2 TRBV5-1 CASSKGQGYGYTF TGCGCCAGCAGTAAAGGACAGGGGTACGGCTACACCTTC
. TRBD1 TRBJ1-5 TRBV6-5 CASSSTGAGQPQHF TGTGCCAGCAGCTCGACAGGGGCTGGTCAGCCCCAGCATTTT
. . TRBJ1-1 TRBV29-1 CSSYRGAGTEAFF TGCAGCTCCTACCGGGGAGCGGGCACTGAAGCTTTCTTT
. . TRBJ1-5 TRBV6-6 CASSSDSSDNQPQHF TGTGCCAGCAGTTCGGACAGTTCCGACAATCAGCCCCAGCATTTT
. . TRBJ1-3 TRBV5-1 CASSRGQAGNTIYF TGCGCCAGCAGCCGGGGACAAGCCGGAAACACCATATATTTT
. TRBD1 TRBJ2-5 TRBV2 CARRGGQGRQETQYF TGTGCCAGGAGAGGAGGACAGGGGCGCCAAGAGACCCAGTACTTC
. . TRBJ1-1 TRBV6-5 CASSLDRWVGEAFF TGTGCCAGCAGCCTCGACAGATGGGTAGGTGAAGCTTTCTTT
. . TRBJ1-1 TRBV5-1 CASSPGEGTEAFF TGCGCCAGCAGCCCGGGGGAAGGCACTGAAGCTTTCTTT
. . TRBJ1-3 TRBV9 CASSVGQGRVNTIYF TGTGCCAGCAGCGTAGGTCAGGGGCGGGTGAACACCATATATTTT
. TRBD2 TRBJ2-7 TRBV7-2 CASSLGLAASEQYF TGTGCCAGCAGCCTAGGACTAGCGGCAAGCGAGCAGTACTTC
. . TRBJ2-2 TRBV7-8 CASSSISWGGTGELFF TGTGCCAGCAGCTCAATCTCCTGGGGCGGCACCGGGGAGCTGTTTTTT
once TRBD2 TRBJ2-1 TRBV7-9 CASIRARSAGGYNEQFF TGTGCCAGCATCCGCGCCCGGTCAGCGGGAGGTTACAATGAGCAGTTCTTC
. TRBD1 TRBJ2-7 TRBV7-9 CASSPDRVEQYF TGTGCCAGCAGCCCGGACAGGGTCGAGCAGTACTTC
. TRBD1 TRBJ2-5 TRBV7-9 CASSLGGQGSETQYF TGTGCCAGCAGCTTAGGGGGACAGGGAAGCGAGACCCAGTACTTC
once TRBD1 TRBJ1-2 TRBV28 CASDGQGGQYGYTF TGTGCCAGCGATGGACAGGGAGGTCAGTATGGCTACACCTTC
once . TRBJ1-2 TRBV15 CATSSPTGYYGYTF TGTGCCACCAGCTCTCCGACAGGCTACTATGGCTACACCTTC
. . TRBJ2-7 TRBV6-6 CASSYASEPYEQYF TGTGCCAGCAGTTACGCGTCGGAGCCCTACGAGCAGTACTTC
. . TRBJ1-2 TRBV4-3 CASSQHRNYGYTF TGCGCCAGCAGCCAACACAGAAACTATGGCTACACCTTC
. . TRBJ1-4 TRBV5-1 CASSILTATNEKLFF TGCGCCAGCAGCATCTTGACAGCAACTAATGAAAAACTGTTTTTT